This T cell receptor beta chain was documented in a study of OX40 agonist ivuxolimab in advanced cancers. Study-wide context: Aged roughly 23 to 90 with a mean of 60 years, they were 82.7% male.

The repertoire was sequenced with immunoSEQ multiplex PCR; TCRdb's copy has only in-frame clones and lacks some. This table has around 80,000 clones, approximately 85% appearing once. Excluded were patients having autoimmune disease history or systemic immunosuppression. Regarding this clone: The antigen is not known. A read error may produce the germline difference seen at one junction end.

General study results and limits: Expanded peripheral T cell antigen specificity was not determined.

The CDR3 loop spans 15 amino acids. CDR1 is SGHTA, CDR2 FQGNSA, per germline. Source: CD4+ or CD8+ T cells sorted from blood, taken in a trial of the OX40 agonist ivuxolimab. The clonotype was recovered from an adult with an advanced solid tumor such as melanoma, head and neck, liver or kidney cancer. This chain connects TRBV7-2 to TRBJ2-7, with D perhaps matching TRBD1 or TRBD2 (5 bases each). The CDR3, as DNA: TGTGCCAGCAGCCTAGCCGGGACGGCCTCCTACGAGCAGTACTTC. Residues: CASSLAGTASYEQYF.